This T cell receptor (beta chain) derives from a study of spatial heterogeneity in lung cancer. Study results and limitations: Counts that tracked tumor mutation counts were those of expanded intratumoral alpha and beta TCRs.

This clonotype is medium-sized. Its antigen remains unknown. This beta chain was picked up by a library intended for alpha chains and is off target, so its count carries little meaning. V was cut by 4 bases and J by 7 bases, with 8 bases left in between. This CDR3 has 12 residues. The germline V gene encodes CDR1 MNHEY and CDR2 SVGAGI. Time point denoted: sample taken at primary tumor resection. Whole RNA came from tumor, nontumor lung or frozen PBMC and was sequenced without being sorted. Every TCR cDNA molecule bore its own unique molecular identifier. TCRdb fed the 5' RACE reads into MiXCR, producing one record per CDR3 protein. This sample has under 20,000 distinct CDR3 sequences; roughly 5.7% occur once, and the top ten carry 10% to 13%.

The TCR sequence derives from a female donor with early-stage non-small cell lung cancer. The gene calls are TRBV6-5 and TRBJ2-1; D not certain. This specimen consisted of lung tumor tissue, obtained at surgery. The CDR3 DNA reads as TGTGCCAGCAGTTTAGTGGGGAATGAGCAGTTCTTC. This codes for CASSLVGNEQFF.